This TCR beta chain was captured by sequencing in a study of monozygotic twins with inflammatory bowel disease (dated by TCRdb to about 2019). Background on the whole study: A total of about 28 monozygotic twin pairs were included in the full study, comprising nine German pairs (four IBD-concordant, five IBD-discordant) and 19 IBD-discordant Danish pairs. Within discordant pairs, disease-associated traits were sought mainly by comparing IBD patients with their genetically identical healthy co-twins. Each individual had, on average, about 151 000 unique TCRalpha sequences and 181 000 unique TCRbeta sequences available for analysis. The full study reports these points: No single strong signal or clonotype linked to IBD turned up in the results, so the idea that one exists was not supported. The analysis was unable to tell different T cell subtypes apart. Repertoire similarity did not differ between concordant and discordant twins, which could be due to limited statistical power. Background noise and inter-individual variability may have been introduced into the repertoires by the differing immunosuppressive treatments among patients. Compared with healthy twins, IBD patients had fewer clonotypes in common with other individuals, a difference most pronounced in patients showing signs of disease activity. Measured by the inverse Simpson index, TCRbeta repertoire diversity was lower in IBD patients than in their healthy co-twins.

From each donor, a roughly 2.6 ml peripheral blood sample was collected into PAXgene tubes and stored at -80 degrees C. Without any T cell sorting, total RNA was extracted from whole blood using the PAXgene blood miRNA kit on an automated QIAcube. Peripheral blood from monozygotic twin pairs who were concordant or discordant for inflammatory bowel disease underwent deep TCRalpha and TCRbeta repertoire profiling using unique molecular barcoding. Smoking habits were recorded for all twin pairs, with individuals classified as current, former or never smokers. Counted from cysteine to phenylalanine, this CDR3 has 14 amino acids. Only the protein is available. The germline V gene specifies SGDLS as CDR1 and YYNGEE as CDR2. Libraries were made using 5' RACE. Each TCR library was prepared from 3,500 to 4,500 ng of total RNA. cDNA was synthesized with SMARTScribe reverse transcriptase in eight separate reactions per sample. Unique molecular identifiers containing a 6-nucleotide sample barcode were introduced through template switching during cDNA synthesis. Amplification of TCRalpha and TCRbeta cDNA involved two nested PCRs of about 15 and 9 cycles, and each PCR was followed by bead purification. Before amplification, cDNA was treated with uracil DNA-glycosylase and purified using the QIAquick PCR purification kit. In the second PCR, Illumina TruSeq-compatible adapters and sample-specific barcodes were added. TapeStation and Qubit were used to check library quality and concentration, and about 5 ng of each library was pooled. Sequencing of the pooled libraries was done on an Illumina HiSeq2500 single-index Rapid Run using custom sequencing primers and 2 x 100 bp reads. On the authors' methods: PCR and sequencing errors were corrected by UMI-based consensus assembly using MiGEC version 1.2.6. MiXCR version 2.1.1 was used to carry out V(D)J alignment, clonotype assembly and CDR3 extraction. To normalise gene usage, clonotype sharing and MAIT/NKT TCR abundance, the analysis used the top 1000, 10 000 and 20 000 clonotypes per sample. Diversity was computed as the inverse Simpson index with the vegan R package after downsampling to 27 000 UMIs. Statistical testing used paired Mann-Whitney U tests on the discordant twin pairs and applied Benjamini-Hochberg correction for multiple testing. After TCRdb reprocessed the reads, each CDR3 protein sequence was kept as one row, without DNA. V and J calls and clone size were set by TCRdb, not the authors. In this sample's table one finds about 210,000 distinct CDR3 sequences. The ten largest account for roughly 1.5% of the sample.

Note on this clonotype: It lacks a known antigen.

Sequenced sample: blood. The chain couples TRBV9 to TRBJ2-7; TCRdb reports TRBD1, a call that lacks DNA to check it against. The TCR sequence derives from a human donor with ulcerative colitis or Crohn's disease, or a healthy co-twin of an affected twin (not recorded which). CDR3 sequence: CASSPGTPAYEQYF.